The 9 T cell receptor beta chains listed next were all sequenced from one sample in a study of OX40 agonist ivuxolimab in advanced cancers. Profiling relied on immunoSEQ multiplex PCR, and the TCRdb table lists in-frame clones only, not all of them. The sample lists about 64,000 clones, 88% occurring once. The sequenced sample was CD4+ or CD8+ T cells sorted from blood, obtained in a trial of the OX40 agonist ivuxolimab. All receptors derive from an adult with an advanced solid tumor such as melanoma, head and neck, liver or kidney cancer.

This sequence joins TRBV2 and TRBJ2-3; 7 positions match TRBD2. V dropped 8 bases and J dropped 9; count of bases not matched to a gene: 5. The length of the CDR3 is 11 residues. Germline lookup yields CDR1 SNHLY and CDR2 FYNNEI. This CDR3 reads CASVAGDTQYF. DNA of the CDR3: TGTGCCAGCGTGGCGGGAGACACGCAGTATTTT.

The CDR3 sequence is CASSLAFGPLGETQYF. DNA of the CDR3: TGTGCCAGCAGCTTGGCCTTCGGGCCATTGGGCGAGACCCAGTACTTC. The J gene is TRBJ2-5, the V gene TRBV5-5; D is unresolved. This CDR3 contains 16 residues. Germline assignment: CDR1 SGHKS and CDR2 YYEKEE (reference sequence). Trimming left V 0 bases short and J 5 bases short, with 17 bases between.

The V and J genes are TRBV28 and TRBJ2-4; D might be TRBD2 (7 bases). Trimming left V 2 bases short and J 6 bases short, with 17 bases between. The CDR3 consists of 16 residues. Germline V gives CDR1 MDHEN, CDR2 SYDVKM. The CDR3 is CASSLRGAPMGNIQYF. Written as DNA, the CDR3 is TGTGCCAGCAGTTTACGGGGGGCACCAATGGGAAACATTCAGTACTTC. Full variable domain (remainder filled in from reference TRBV28 and TRBJ2-4): DVKVTQSSRYLVKRTGEKVFLECVQDMDHENMFWYRQDPGLGLRLIYFSYDVKMKEKGDIPEGYSVSREKKERFSLILESASTNQTSMYLCASSLRGAPMGNIQYFGAGTRLSVL.

The genes are TRBV10-3 and TRBJ2-7; tentatively, D is TRBD1 (5 bases). Germline CDR1 is ENHRY and CDR2 is SYGVKD. The CDR3 consists of 12 residues. V lost 6 bases and J lost 7, with 13 bases in between. This CDR3 reads CAIRDTSREQYF. Here the CDR3 DNA reads TGTGCCATCAGGGACACTTCTCGTGAGCAGTACTTC.

CDR3 nucleotide sequence: TGTGCCAGTAGTATAGCCGGGAGGGCCACCGGGGAGCTGTTTTTT. This translates into CASSIAGRATGELFF. The V call is TRBV19, the J call TRBJ2-2; 8 nucleotides match TRBD2. The length of the CDR3 is 15 residues. The J segment lost 4 bases and the V segment lost 1 base, leaving 2 bases of the junction unmatched. Germline CDR1 reads LNHDA; CDR2 reads SQIVND (reference sequence).

The CDR3 region is CASTSGGLGLSTDTQYF. CDR3 bases: TGTGCCAGTACGTCAGGAGGCTTAGGACTTAGCACAGATACGCAGTATTTT. V gene TRBV5-3 combines with J gene TRBJ2-3, with D possibly being TRBD2 (5 bases). TRBV5-3 is labeled an ORF, and its function is uncertain. V dropped 8 bases and J dropped 0 bases, with 22 bases sitting between them. This CDR3 has 17 residues.

The chain recombines TRBV9 with TRBJ2-1; D is undetermined. CDR1 and CDR2 from the germline V gene are SGDLS and YYNGEE. This CDR3 comprises 16 residues. Trimming removed 0 bases from V and 0 bases from J, with 10 bases in between. DNA for the CDR3: TGTGCCAGCAGCGTAGTCCAGCTGAGCTCCTACAATGAGCAGTTCTTC. Protein product: CASSVVQLSSYNEQFF.

This chain links TRBV21-1 with TRBJ2-7; the table's D gene call, TRBD2, was not cross checked with the DNA. TRBV21-1 is flagged as a pseudogene. CDR3 size: 13 residues. CDR3 sequence reads: CASSKAEVGEQYF. CDR3 DNA sequence: TGTGCCAGCAGCAAAGCGGAGGTAGGCGAGCAGTACTTC.

The V gene is TRBV19, the J gene TRBJ1-2; D is unresolved. V lost 2 bases to trimming and J lost 2 bases, with 12 bases between them. Looked up from germline, CDR1 is LNHDA and CDR2 is SQIVND (reference sequence). This CDR3 has 15 residues. Here the CDR3 reads CASSINRDGNYGYTF. The CDR3 nucleotides are TGTGCCAGTAGTATAAATCGGGATGGGAACTATGGCTACACCTTC.